The 19 T cell receptor beta chains given below trace back to one sample, sequenced in a study of blood T cell repertoires in COVID-19. Only in-frame clones appear in the TCRdb table, and some are missing; sequencing was by immunoSEQ multiplex PCR. The data hold about 97,000 clones, with 70% to 80% observed a single time. The sample taken for sequencing was peripheral blood. Source of these receptors: a man aged 55 to 70 with active or convalescent COVID-19.

The chain is built from TRBV28 and TRBJ2-7; 9 bases align to TRBD1. CDR1 is MDHEN, CDR2 SYDVKM, per germline. The CDR3 sequence is 14 residues long. The trim removed 7 bases at V and 10 bases at J, leaving 14 bases unmatched. The CDR3 DNA sequence: TGTGCCAGCATCCCATCCGGGACAGGGCGTTTCCAGTACTTC. Protein: CASIPSGTGRFQYF.

This clone was detected only once. The J gene is TRBJ1-5, the V gene TRBV18, with 8 positions matching TRBD1. J lost 1 base, V lost 5 bases, and 10 bases had no gene match. Germline V gives CDR1 KGHSH, CDR2 LQKENI. The CDR3 sequence is 17 residues long. CDR3 DNA: TGTGCCAGCTCAGTAAACAGGGGGGTGAGCAGCAATCAGCCCCAGCATTTT. Residues: CASSVNRGVSSNQPQHF.

Only one count was recorded for this clone. This chain links TRBV4-1 with TRBJ2-3; 9 bases fit TRBD2. The germline CDR1 and CDR2 sequences are MGHRA and YSYEKL. The ends lost 2 bases at V and 0 bases at J; junction bases unmatched: 3. The CDR3 consists of 16 residues. CDR3 nucleotide sequence: TGCGCCAGCAGCCAACAAAGCGGGAGGAGCACAGATACGCAGTATTTT. Its protein is CASSQQSGRSTDTQYF.

The chain carries TRBV29-1 and TRBJ1-2; possible D gene TRBD1, 5 bases. The V gene's germline CDR1 is SQVTM and CDR2 ANQGSEA. The CDR3 is 14 amino acids. Trimming left V 3 bases short and J 2 bases short, with 13 bases between. Written as DNA, the CDR3 is TGCAGCGTTGAGTTAGGTGGACACAACTATGGCTACACCTTC. Encoded protein: CSVELGGHNYGYTF.

The J gene is TRBJ2-1, the V gene TRBV11-3, with D possibly TRBD1 on 5 matching bases. CDR1 and CDR2 from the germline V gene are SGHNT and YENEEA. Trimming stripped 4 bases from V and 0 bases from J, with 13 bases between. CDR3 length: 16 amino acids. This CDR3 reads CASSSGRFSSYNEQFF. CDR3 DNA: TGTGCCAGCAGCTCAGGGCGGTTTAGCTCCTACAATGAGCAGTTCTTC.

The chain carries TRBV7-2 and TRBJ1-5, with unresolved D. The CDR3 extends over 15 amino acids. Trimming left V 1 base short and J 3 bases short, with 10 bases between. Per the germline V gene, CDR1 is SGHTA and CDR2 is FQGNSA. This chain's CDR3 is CASSLGAWVNQPQHF. CDR3 DNA sequence: TGTGCCAGCAGCTTAGGGGCATGGGTCAATCAGCCCCAGCATTTT.

This clone showed up just a few times. The rearrangement uses TRBV11-2 and TRBJ2-2; 7 bases line up with TRBD2. This CDR3 has 16 amino acids. The V segment lost 1 base and the J segment 2 bases; nucleotides outside the gene matches: 4. CDR1 SGHAT and CDR2 FQNNGV come from the germline V gene. The CDR3: CASSLVAGFNTGELFF. The CDR3 nucleotides are TGTGCCAGCAGCTTAGTAGCGGGTTTTAACACCGGGGAGCTGTTTTTT.

The chain recombines TRBV7-8 with TRBJ2-7; 12 nucleotides line up with TRBD2. The CDR3 has 14 residues. V shed 1 base, J shed 9 bases, and the junction held 4 bases outside the gene matches. CDR1 is SGHVS and CDR2 is FQNEAQ in the germline V gene. The DNA of the CDR3 is TGTGCCAGCAGCTTAGGGACTAGCGGGAATGTGCAGTACGTC. Its translation: CASSLGTSGNVQYV.

This rearrangement joins TRBV28 to TRBJ2-2; no definite D call. The CDR3 is 14 amino acids. Germline values: CDR1 MDHEN, CDR2 SYDVKM. Trimming stripped 5 bases from V and 4 bases from J, with 11 bases between. The CDR3 DNA reads as TGTGCCAGCAGTCCCTCCTATATCACCGGGGAGCTGTTTTTT. Translation: CASSPSYITGELFF.

The chain links TRBV19 to TRBJ2-5; D gene uncertain. V lost 2 bases, J lost 5 bases, and 9 bases lay in between. This CDR3 region has 13 residues. The germline V gene has CDR1 LNHDA and CDR2 SQIVND (reference sequence). CDR3 amino acids: CASSITVQETQYF. The CDR3, as DNA: TGTGCCAGTAGTATAACCGTTCAGGAGACCCAGTACTTC.

In this sample, this clone turned up once. This chain uses TRBV5-1 with TRBJ1-4, with D perhaps TRBD1 (6 bases). There are 16 residues in the CDR3. The V and J ends lost 3 bases and 0 bases respectively, with 12 bases between them. CDR1 is SGHRS and CDR2 is YFSETQ in the germline V gene. The CDR3 DNA sequence: TGCGCCAGCAGCTGGCTAACAGGGCCAACTAATGAAAAACTGTTTTTT. This codes for CASSWLTGPTNEKLFF.

The rearrangement links TRBV5-5 to TRBJ1-2; the match to TRBD1 covers 7 bases. CDR3 size: 17 residues. Germline V gene data show CDR1 as SGHKS and CDR2 as YYEKEE (reference sequence). V was clipped by 0 bases and J by 4 bases; unmatched bases: 12. CDR3 sequence: CASSLEPSRGGAYGYTF. The CDR3, as DNA: TGTGCCAGCAGCTTGGAGCCCTCACGAGGGGGCGCCTATGGCTACACCTTC.

V gene TRBV21-1 combines with J gene TRBJ2-7; whether TRBD1, the table's D call, matches the DNA was not checked. TRBV21-1 is designated a pseudogene. The CDR3 spans 13 residues. CDR3 sequence reads: CASPDSADCGQYV. For the CDR3, the DNA is TGTGCCAGCCCGGACAGCGCGGATTGCGGGCAGTACGTC.

This clone was observed a few times. The rearrangement joins TRBV3-1 (or the pseudogene TRBV3-2) to TRBJ2-7; 7 bases are a match to TRBD2. The CDR3 is made up of 14 amino acids. Germline V CDR1 and CDR2: LGHDT, YNNKEL (reference sequence). V was clipped by 2 bases and J by 5 bases; unmatched bases: 6. The CDR3 protein is CASSQRGSGNEQYF. The CDR3 DNA sequence: TGTGCCAGCAGCCAACGCGGGAGTGGGAACGAGCAGTACTTC.

The chain couples TRBV5-6 to TRBJ2-2; TRBD2 agrees at 7 bases. From germline, CDR1 is SGHDT and CDR2 YYEEEE. The CDR3 sequence is 16 residues long. V shed 3 bases, J shed 0 bases, and the junction held 5 bases outside the gene matches. The CDR3 region has the DNA TGTGCCAGCAGCTCAAGACTAGCTCCGAACACCGGGGAGCTGTTTTTT. This gives the protein CASSSRLAPNTGELFF.

The genes are TRBV19 and TRBJ2-7, with 8 bases identical to TRBD2. This CDR3 has 15 amino acids. J lost 4 bases, V lost 6 bases, and 11 bases had no gene match. Looked up from germline, CDR1 is LNHDA and CDR2 is SQIVND (reference sequence). The CDR3, as DNA: TGTGCCAGTAGCCCAGGCAGCGGGAGTCTTTACGAGCAGTACGTC. Translated: CASSPGSGSLYEQYV.

The genes are TRBV9 and TRBJ2-2; maybe TRBD2 (5 bases). V was shortened by 3 bases and J by 6 bases, with 15 bases between the two germline ends. From germline, CDR1 is SGDLS and CDR2 YYNGEE. The CDR3 contains 15 residues. CDR3 sequence: CASSGISGASGELFF. Here the CDR3 DNA reads TGTGCCAGCAGCGGAATCAGCGGAGCATCCGGGGAGCTGTTTTTT.

This clone turned up a few times. The gene calls are TRBV7-9 and TRBJ1-1; TRBD1 might be the D (5 bases). V lost 5 bases, J lost 8 bases, and 21 bases lay in between. CDR3 length: 15 amino acids. The V gene's germline CDR1 is SEHNR and CDR2 FQNEAQ (reference sequence). CDR3 loop: CASSIRRAGQSEAFF. CDR3 DNA sequence: TGTGCCAGCAGCATCAGACGGGCAGGGCAATCCGAAGCTTTCTTT.

The chain couples TRBV11-2 to TRBJ1-1; D unresolved. Per the germline V gene, CDR1 is SGHAT and CDR2 is FQNNGV. This CDR3 has 14 residues. Trimming shortened V by 1 base and J by 4 bases, and 10 bases separated the two germline ends. The CDR3 DNA reads TGTGCCAGCAGCTTAGGTCGAGGGTCCACTGAAGCTTTCTTT. Residues: CASSLGRGSTEAFF.